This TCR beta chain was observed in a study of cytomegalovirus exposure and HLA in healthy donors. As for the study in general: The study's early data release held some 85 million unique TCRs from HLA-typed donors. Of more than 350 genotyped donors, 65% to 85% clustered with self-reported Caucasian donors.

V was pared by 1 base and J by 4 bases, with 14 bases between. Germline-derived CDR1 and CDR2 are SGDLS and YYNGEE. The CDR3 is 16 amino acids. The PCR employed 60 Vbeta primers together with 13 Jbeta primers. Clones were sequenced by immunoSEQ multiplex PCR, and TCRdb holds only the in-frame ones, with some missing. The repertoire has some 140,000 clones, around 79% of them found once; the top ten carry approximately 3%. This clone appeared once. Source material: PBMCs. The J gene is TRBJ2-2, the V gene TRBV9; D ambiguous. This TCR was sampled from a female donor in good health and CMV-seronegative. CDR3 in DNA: TGTGCCAGCAGCGTAAATACCCAGGTCGGCACCGGGGAGCTGTTTTTT. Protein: CASSVNTQVGTGELFF.